Shown below are 12 T cell receptor beta chains from a single sample sequenced in a study of Graves' ophthalmopathy and Graves' hyperthyroidism. Beta-chain TCR CDR3 regions were amplified from RNA transcripts. Second-round multiplex PCR came after first-round RT-PCR with HTBI primers. Each CDR3 protein is one row after TCRdb ran MiXCR on the multiplex PCR reads. The data contain 450,000 to 600,000 distinct CDR3 sequences, just under 40% of them singletons. Sequencing was performed on peripheral blood or thyroid tissue (not recorded which). Receptors were obtained from an adult man with Graves' hyperthyroidism.

The V call is TRBV7-2, the J call TRBJ2-5; 11 bases align to TRBD2. CDR3 length: 18 residues. Germline V gene lookup returns CDR1 SGHTA and CDR2 FQGNSA. Germline trimming cut 6 bases from V and 2 bases from J; bases unmatched to any gene: 14. The CDR3, as DNA: TGTGCCAGCAGTCGGACTAGCGGGTCCTCCCGGTATCAAGAGACCCAGTACTTC. Amino acids: CASSRTSGSSRYQETQYF.

This clonotype was seen many times. V is TRBV20-1 and J is TRBJ1-1; D is unresolved. The CDR3 has 14 residues. V was pared by 4 bases and J by 0 bases, with 12 bases between. Germline V gene lookup returns CDR1 DFQATT and CDR2 SNEGSKA (reference sequence). CDR3 region: CSATPGTLNTEAFF. The DNA for the CDR3 is TGCAGTGCTACACCCGGAACATTGAACACTGAAGCTTTCTTT.

The rearrangement joins TRBV7-9 to TRBJ2-7; D is tentatively TRBD1 or TRBD2 (6 bases each). The CDR3 contains 15 residues. Germline V gene data show CDR1 as SEHNR and CDR2 as FQNEAQ (reference sequence). Trimming cost V 1 base and J 9 bases, with 19 bases left between them. The CDR3 nucleotides read TGTGCCAGCAGCTTAGTAGAGGGGGGAGCCCACGGGCAGTACTTC. Residues: CASSLVEGGAHGQYF.

This clonotype showed up many times. This chain links TRBV6-5 with TRBJ1-1; weak D call: TRBD1 (6 bases). Germline CDR1 MNHEY, CDR2 SVGAGI. CDR3 length equals 15 residues. V was trimmed by 2 bases and J by 5 bases, leaving 15 bases between them. CDR3: CASSYDTTGLTEAFF. The CDR3 nucleotides read TGTGCCAGCAGTTACGACACAACAGGGTTGACTGAAGCTTTCTTT.

CDR3 amino acids: CASSSLAGYGYTF. DNA of the CDR3: TGTGCCAGCAGCTCCCTCGCTGGCTATGGCTACACCTTC. This rearrangement joins TRBV7-6 to TRBJ1-2; D remains ambiguous. The CDR3 runs to 13 residues. The V gene's germline CDR1 is SGHVS and CDR2 FNYEAQ. V was cut by 4 bases and J by 4 bases, with 10 bases left in between.

The chain carries TRBV29-1 and TRBJ1-4; TRBD1 aligns across 9 bases. The junction had 8 bases not matched to a gene; V was cut back by 3 bases and J by 0 bases. Germline CDR1 is SQVTM and CDR2 is ANQGSEA. The CDR3 consists of 17 residues. The CDR3 nucleotides read TGCAGCGTTGATAAAGGACAGGGGACGGCAACTAATGAAAAACTGTTTTTT. Its protein product is CSVDKGQGTATNEKLFF.

Regarding this clonotype: A clone one base away is much larger, so this may be a read error. J is TRBJ1-4 and V is TRBV12-3 or TRBV12-4; perhaps TRBD1 as D (5 bases). The CDR3 sequence is 15 residues long. The DNA for the CDR3 is TGTGCCAGCAGAGCGCCAGGGTTTACTAATGAAAGACTGTTTTTT. Amino acid sequence: CASRAPGFTNERLFF.

Comment on this clonotype: A read error is possible here, since a much larger clone lies one base away. The gene calls are TRBV5-1 and TRBJ2-5, with D hard to call. The germline CDR1 and CDR2 sequences are SGHRS and YFSETQ. The CDR3 covers 14 residues. The CDR3 sequence is CVSSTGRVMETQYF. Here the CDR3 DNA reads TGCGTCAGCAGCACCGGACGGGTCATGGAGACCCAGTACTTC.

This clonotype was observed many times. This chain connects TRBV12-3 or TRBV12-4 to TRBJ1-2; tentatively, D is TRBD1 (6 bases). The V and J ends lost 6 bases and 5 bases respectively, with 10 bases between them. The CDR3 contains 12 residues. CDR3: CASRAGAYGYTF. CDR3 coding DNA: TGTGCCAGCAGGGCGGGGGCGTATGGCTACACCTTC.

To note about this clonotype: A much larger clone is a single base away; this may be a read error. This chain connects TRBV12-3 or TRBV12-4 to TRBJ1-2; D may be TRBD1 (5 bases). CDR3 length equals 14 residues. With 1 base removed from V and 10 bases from J, the gap between germline ends came to 16 bases. DNA for the CDR3: TGTGCCAGCAGTTTAGGGCAGGGTCTGCTTGACTACACCTTC. This codes for CASSLGQGLLDYTF.

J is TRBJ2-5 and V is TRBV7-2, with D perhaps TRBD2 (6 bases). Germline V lookup: CDR1 SGHTA, CDR2 FQGNSA. With 4 bases removed from V and 9 bases from J, the gap between germline ends came to 24 bases. This CDR3 region has 16 residues. CDR3 loop: CASSYTSGLGGEAQYF. CDR3 nucleotides: TGTGCCAGCAGCTACACCTCAGGTCTTGGAGGGGAGGCCCAGTACTTC.

Regarding this clonotype: A read error may be the cause here, since a much bigger clone is one base away. This chain joins TRBV3-1 and TRBJ2-7; D not certain. The CDR3 runs 14 residues. Germline assignment: CDR1 LGHDT and CDR2 YNNKEL (reference sequence). With 0 bases removed from V and 7 bases from J, the gap between germline ends came to 13 bases. The CDR3 nucleotides read TGTGCCAGCAGCCAAGATCCCTCCGATCGGGAGCAGTACTTC. This sequence encodes CASSQDPSDREQYF.